This T cell receptor (beta chain) was captured by sequencing in a study of T-cell memory formation after mild COVID-19. Overall study: Each donor largely had its own TCR clusters. Study-wide results and caveats: Detection of some responders pre-infection suggested pre-existing cross-reactive memory T cells participated. Mainly in CM and EM were contracting CD4+ clones; CD8+ were in EMRA. A second wave expanding day 15 to 37 was CD4+-biased; contracting clones were balanced.

TCRdb ran MiXCR on the 5' RACE reads and lists one entry per CDR3 protein. The profile shows 400,000 or so distinct CDR3 sequences, 15% to 20% of them singletons. As regards this clonotype: Its antigen is as yet unknown.

With 5 bases removed from V and 2 bases from J, the gap between germline ends came to 10 bases. The CDR3 covers 14 residues. Material: PBMCs or a T cell subset sorted from them (not recorded which). This clonotype was sampled from an adult woman who had mild COVID-19 (a few samples of this study predate the infection). Cell type and time point are not known. The genes are TRBV12-3 or TRBV12-4 and TRBJ1-5; TRBD1 is a possible D gene (5 bases). CDR3 coding DNA: TGTGCCAGCAGTGCCGGACAAGGCAATCAGCCCCAGCATTTT. Its translation: CASSAGQGNQPQHF.